This T cell receptor beta chain is drawn from a study of blood T cell repertoires in COVID-19 (dated by TCRdb to the early 2020s). The study in broad terms: Samples from collaborators originated in the United States, Italy and Spain and spanned both the acute and convalescent phases of COVID-19. The prospective study material was composed of cDNA or gDNA derived from T cells, B-cell-depleted T cells, or PBMCs. The dataset comprised deeply sampled blood TCRbeta repertoires from subjects exposed to, actively infected with, or recovered from COVID-19. The repertoires were released in a freely available public database intended as a resource for research on the immune response to SARS-CoV-2. The samples were drawn from two sources: the first 160 participants of the ongoing ImmuneRACE study, and 1,200 or so subjects contributed by 6 global collaborators. Nearly every sample came with metadata listing a de-identified subject ID, COVID-19 status, age in years and sex. HLA class I and class II types, where available, came from metadata supplied by the sample provider rather than from assay-based typing.

The CDR3, cysteine through phenylalanine, is 15 amino acids long. Only CDR3 DNA remains: 45 bases, in frame from the first base. As encoded in the germline V gene, CDR1 is SGHRS while CDR2 is YFSETQ. The junction shows trimming of 4 bases on V and 2 bases on J, plus 15 bases between the germline ends. TCRbeta CDR3 regions were amplified from genomic DNA using the immunoSEQ Assay, a bias-controlled multiplex PCR. From the authors' description of their analysis: Within the assay, amplification of reference gene primers was used to estimate how many nucleated cells each sample contained. To quantify the absolute abundance of each unique TCRbeta CDR3 rearrangement, sequence reads were collapsed and filtered. Productive Simpson clonality was computed per sample as the square root of Simpson's diversity index over productive rearrangements. Imported from immuneACCESS, the table was reduced by TCRdb to in-frame sequences with V and J called. These copies leave out some clones; in studies compared against another copy, an unresolved V gene accounts for under half, and the cause of the remainder is not known. D and trimming were read from the DNA, whereas the V and J calls and clone size are those reported in that table. The sample table shows 150,000 to 200,000 clones, and approximately 80% are seen once. Approximately 15% of the sample rests with the top ten.

General findings and caveats noted by the study authors: How much clinical and demographic metadata was included differed by source and by participant, and the metadata was provided uncurated.

Concerning this clone: Its antigen remains unidentified. Base qualities were left out, and no much larger clone turns up one base away.

In the prospective study, participants were roughly 18 to 100 years old, resided in around 25 geographic areas of the United States, and were enrolled through a virtual design. To assign participants to cohorts, the prospective study relied on clinical history that participants themselves reported in a screening survey and a study questionnaire. Exposed participants were defined as having been in contact with someone with a PCR-confirmed or clinician-diagnosed COVID-19 case within 2 weeks of study entry. Each participant in the prospective study had whole blood, serum and a nasopharyngeal or oropharyngeal swab collected by mobile phlebotomists. Additional blood draws and questionnaires over an approximately two-month period could optionally be provided by prospective study participants. Prospective study blood samples were shipped either frozen or at room temperature before DNA extraction.

The sequence was obtained from a man between 60 and 75 years old who had been exposed to COVID-19. The sequencing input was PBMCs or T cells enriched from blood (not recorded which). The V and J segments used are TRBV5-1 and TRBJ1-1, with the D gene uncertain. Read as DNA, the sequence is TGCGCCAGCAGCCTGAGGGCCCAGGTTAACACTGAAGCTTTCTTT. Its translation is CASSLRAQVNTEAFF.